This T cell receptor beta chain was retrieved from a study of blood T cell repertoires in COVID-19. Background on the study: Specimens from acute and convalescent COVID-19 originated in the United States, Italy and Spain.

Per the original methods: Scientists estimated how many nucleated cells there were by amplifying reference gene primers. Sequenced by immunoSEQ multiplex PCR; TCRdb stores in-frame clones only, minus some. That table supplies the V and J calls and clone size; D and trimming were determined from the DNA. The sample lists 250,000 to 350,000 clones, roughly nine tenths occurring once. This clone showed up just a few times. Germline lookup yields CDR1 MGHRA and CDR2 YSYEKL. The V end lost 0 bases, the J end lost 2 bases, and 10 bases lay between the germline ends. This CDR3 comprises 15 residues. The sample was peripheral blood. The chain links TRBV4-1 to TRBJ2-5; no reliable D call. The source of this sequence is a woman in her thirties or forties who had recovered from COVID-19. CDR3 protein: CASSQEGGEQETQYF. The DNA of the CDR3 is TGCGCCAGCAGCCAAGAAGGCGGAGAACAAGAGACCCAGTACTTC.